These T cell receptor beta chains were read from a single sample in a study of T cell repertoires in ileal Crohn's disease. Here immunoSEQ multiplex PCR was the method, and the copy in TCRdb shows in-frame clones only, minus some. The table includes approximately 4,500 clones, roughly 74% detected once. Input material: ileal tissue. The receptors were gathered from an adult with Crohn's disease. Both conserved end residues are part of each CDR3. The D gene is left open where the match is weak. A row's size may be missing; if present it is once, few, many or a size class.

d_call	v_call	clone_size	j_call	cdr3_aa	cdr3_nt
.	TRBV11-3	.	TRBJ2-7	CASSLDMAGGNEQYF	TGTGCCAGCAGCTTAGATATGGCAGGGGGGAACGAGCAGTACTTC
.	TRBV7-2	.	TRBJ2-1	CASSLSRDYNEQFF	TGTGCCAGCAGCTTATCGCGGGACTACAATGAGCAGTTCTTC
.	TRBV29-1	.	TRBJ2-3	CSAEAGADTQYF	TGCAGCGCAGAGGCAGGGGCAGATACGCAGTATTTT
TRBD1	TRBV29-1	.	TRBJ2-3	CSVDRAGTDTQYF	TGCAGCGTCGACAGGGCCGGCACAGATACGCAGTATTTT
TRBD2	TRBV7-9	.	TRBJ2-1	CASSSGLAGPYNEQFF	TGTGCCAGCAGCTCCGGACTAGCGGGTCCTTACAATGAGCAGTTCTTC
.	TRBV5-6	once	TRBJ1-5	CASSDNDQPQHF	TGTGCCAGCAGCGACAACGATCAGCCCCAGCATTTT
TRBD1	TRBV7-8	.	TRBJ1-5	CASSPGTVNQPQHF	TGTGCCAGCAGCCCCGGGACAGTCAATCAGCCCCAGCATTTT
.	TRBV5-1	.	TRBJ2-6	CASSLASGLGGANVLTF	TGCGCCAGCAGCTTGGCTTCAGGTCTTGGTGGGGCCAACGTCCTGACTTTC
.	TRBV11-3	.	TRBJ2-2	CASSQAGGELFF	TGTGCCAGCAGCCAGGCAGGCGGGGAGCTGTTTTTT
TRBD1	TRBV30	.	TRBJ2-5	CAWSTGQGVVSKTQYF	TGTGCCTGGAGTACTGGACAGGGGGTTGTAAGCAAGACCCAGTACTTC
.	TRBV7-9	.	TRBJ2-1	CASSLEQGPNEQFF	TGTGCCAGCAGCTTAGAACAGGGCCCCAATGAGCAGTTCTTC
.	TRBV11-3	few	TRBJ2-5	CASRAEETQYF	TGTGCCAGCAGAGCGGAAGAGACCCAGTACTTC
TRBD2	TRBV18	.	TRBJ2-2	CASSPGRGNTGELFF	TGTGCCAGCTCACCGGGGAGGGGGAACACCGGGGAGCTGTTTTTT
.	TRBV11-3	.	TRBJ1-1	CASSPGEGRKMNTEAFF	TGTGCCAGCAGCCCAGGGGAAGGCAGGAAAATGAACACTGAAGCTTTCTTT
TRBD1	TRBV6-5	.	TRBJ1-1	CASSWTGKDKAFF	TGTGCCAGCAGTTGGACAGGGAAAGACAAAGCTTTCTTT
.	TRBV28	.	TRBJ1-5	CASSLDGGSNQPQHF	TGTGCCAGCAGTTTAGACGGGGGTAGCAATCAGCCCCAGCATTTT
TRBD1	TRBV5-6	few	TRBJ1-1	CASSQDRVDTEAFF	TGTGCCAGCAGCCAGGACAGGGTGGACACTGAAGCTTTCTTT
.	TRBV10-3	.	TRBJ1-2	CAISESQGIGYGYTF	TGTGCCATCAGTGAGTCGCAGGGGATCGGGTATGGCTACACCTTC
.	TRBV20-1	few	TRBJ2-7	CSAKRQVEQYF	TGCAGTGCTAAACGACAGGTCGAGCAGTACTTC
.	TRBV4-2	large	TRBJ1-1	CASGRVDTEAFF	TGTGCCAGCGGGAGGGTGGACACTGAAGCTTTCTTT
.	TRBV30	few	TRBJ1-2	CAWSTGYGYTF	TGTGCCTGGAGTACGGGGTATGGCTACACCTTC
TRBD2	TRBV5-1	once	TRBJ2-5	CASSVTSGGAGETQYF	TGCGCCAGCAGCGTTACTAGCGGGGGGGCCGGAGAGACCCAGTACTTC
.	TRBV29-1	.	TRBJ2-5	CSVEHSQETQYF	TGCAGCGTTGAGCACAGCCAAGAGACCCAGTACTTC
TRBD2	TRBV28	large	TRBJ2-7	CASRRLAGGVSEQYF	TGTGCCAGCAGAAGACTAGCGGGGGGGGTGAGCGAGCAGTACTTC
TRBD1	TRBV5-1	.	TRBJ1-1	CASSIRGQGTEAFF	TGCGCCAGCAGCATCCGGGGACAGGGCACTGAAGCTTTCTTT
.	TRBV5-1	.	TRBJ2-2	CASSLDPWGANTGELFF	TGCGCCAGCAGCTTGGACCCCTGGGGGGCGAACACCGGGGAGCTGTTTTTT
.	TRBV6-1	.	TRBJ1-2	CASSEHRFDGGGYTF	TGTGCCAGCAGTGAGCACCGCTTCGACGGGGGGGGCTACACCTTC
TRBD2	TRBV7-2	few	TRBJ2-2	CASSFGGVNAGELFF	TGTGCCAGCAGCTTCGGGGGGGTGAACGCCGGGGAGCTGTTTTTT
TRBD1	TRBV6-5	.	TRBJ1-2	CASSKDRSSYGYTF	TGTGCCAGCAGCAAGGACAGGTCCTCCTATGGCTACACCTTC
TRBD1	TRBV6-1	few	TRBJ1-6	CASSRGTGDNSPLHF	TGTGCCAGCAGCCGGGGGACAGGGGATAATTCACCCCTCCACTTT
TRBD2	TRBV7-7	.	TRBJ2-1	CASSWGTSGRDEQFF	TGTGCTAGCAGCTGGGGGACTAGCGGTAGGGATGAGCAGTTCTTC
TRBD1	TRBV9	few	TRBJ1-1	CASSDTGGTEAFF	TGTGCCAGCAGCGATACAGGGGGCACTGAAGCTTTCTTT
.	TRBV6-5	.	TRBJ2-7	CASSDDSPYEQYF	TGTGCCAGCAGTGACGACTCCCCCTACGAGCAGTACTTC
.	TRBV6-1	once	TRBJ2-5	CASRMGANKETQYF	TGTGCCAGCAGGATGGGAGCTAACAAAGAGACCCAGTACTTC
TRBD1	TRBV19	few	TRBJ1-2	CASTPSGTGEGYTF	TGTGCCAGTACCCCCTCCGGGACAGGGGAAGGCTACACCTTC
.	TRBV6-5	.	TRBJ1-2	CASSYSHGPYGYTF	TGTGCCAGCAGTTACTCCCATGGGCCCTACGGCTACACCTTC
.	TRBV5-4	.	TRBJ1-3	CASSSKGQLFGNTIYF	TGTGCCAGCAGCTCGAAGGGGCAACTCTTTGGAAACACCATATATTTT
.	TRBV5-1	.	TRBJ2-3	CASTPGRGEGDTQYF	TGCGCCAGCACGCCCGGGCGGGGTGAAGGGGATACGCAGTATTTT
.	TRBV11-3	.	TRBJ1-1	CASSPPNGWSRVTEAFF	TGTGCCAGCAGCCCTCCGAACGGATGGAGTCGGGTTACTGAAGCTTTCTTT
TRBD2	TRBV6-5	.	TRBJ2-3	CASSLGLAGDTQYF	TGTGCCAGCAGCCTCGGACTAGCGGGAGATACGCAGTATTTT